Following are 25 T cell receptor beta chains from one sample sequenced in a study of shared clonotypes between healthy human individuals. Naive CD8 cells lacked CD45RO and underwent positive selection for CCR7, leaving out terminally differentiated effector memory CD45RA+ cells. Libraries were prepared by immunoSEQ multiplex PCR; TCRdb keeps only in-frame clonotypes and omits some of them. This sample yields millions of clones, of which 85% to 95% are seen a single time; 0.9% to 1.4% belongs to the top ten. The specimen was naive CD8+ T cells sorted from blood. The origin of the receptors is a man aged 18 to 30 in good health.

V gene TRBV11-2 combines with J gene TRBJ2-2; perhaps TRBD2 as D (5 bases). In germline, CDR1 is SGHAT, CDR2 FQNNGV. The ends were cut back, 6 bases at V and 10 bases at J, with 27 bases in the middle. CDR3 length equals 17 residues. CDR3 amino acids: CASRDSAGLRFPAELFF. CDR3 nucleotide sequence: TGTGCCAGCAGGGACTCGGCGGGTCTAAGATTCCCGGCGGAGCTGTTTTTT.

The chain recombines TRBV6-1 with TRBJ1-2, with a tentative D call TRBD1 (5 bases). V lost 1 base and J 8 bases, leaving 14 bases between the germline ends. Germline CDR1 reads MNHNS; CDR2 reads SASEGT. This CDR3 has 14 residues. In DNA, the CDR3 is TGTGCCAGCAGTGAAGGGGCAGGGCCTGGAGGCTACACCTTC. It is translated as CASSEGAGPGGYTF.

The gene calls are TRBV7-9 and TRBJ2-4, with a possible D match to TRBD2 (6 bases). Trimming removed 2 bases at V and 6 bases at J, with 14 bases between. The CDR3 contains 15 residues. Germline CDR1 SEHNR, CDR2 FQNEAQ (reference sequence). DNA of the CDR3: TGTGCCAGCAGCTTAAACTGGGACGGGGGAAACATTCAGTACTTC. Translation: CASSLNWDGGNIQYF.

The chain uses TRBV7-8 and TRBJ2-7, with 10 nucleotides matching TRBD2. Germline CDR1 SGHVS, CDR2 FQNEAQ. The length of the CDR3 is 14 residues. The ends lost 5 bases at V and 5 bases at J; junction bases unmatched: 6. The CDR3 protein is CASSPLAGLDEQYF. The DNA for the CDR3 is TGTGCCAGCAGCCCACTAGCGGGGCTCGACGAGCAGTACTTC.

As regards this clone: Other nucleotide sequences from this sample produce the same CDR3. The chain joins TRBV6-5 to TRBJ2-1, with unresolved D. The V and J ends lost 2 bases and 4 bases respectively, with 6 bases between them. Germline loops: CDR1 MNHEY, CDR2 SVGAGI. This CDR3 is 13 amino acids long. CDR3 amino acids: CASSYGQYNEQFF. The CDR3 DNA reads as TGTGCCAGCAGTTACGGGCAGTACAATGAGCAGTTCTTC.

This chain joins TRBV28 and TRBJ1-4; no definite D call. This CDR3 contains 15 residues. Trimming stripped 2 bases from V and 0 bases from J, with 7 bases between. Germline V gene data show CDR1 as MDHEN and CDR2 as SYDVKM. CDR3 sequence (DNA): TGTGCCAGCAGTTTAGAAGTAGCAACTAATGAAAAACTGTTTTTT. It codes for CASSLEVATNEKLFF.

As for this clone: This CDR3 is also generated by other DNA sequences in the sample. This CDR3 reads CASSSSGQETQYF. The CDR3 DNA is TGTGCCAGTAGTAGTTCTGGGCAAGAGACCCAGTACTTC. The V and J genes are TRBV19 and TRBJ2-5; D call uncertain. The CDR3 runs to 13 residues. Trimming removed 4 bases at V and 2 bases at J, with 8 bases between. Germline V gene lookup returns CDR1 LNHDA and CDR2 SQIVND (reference sequence).

The rearrangement joins TRBV9 to TRBJ2-6; D unresolved. Germline values: CDR1 SGDLS, CDR2 YYNGEE. Trimming left V 5 bases short and J 0 bases short, with 18 bases between. The CDR3 has 18 amino acids. DNA for the CDR3: TGTGCCAGCAGTCTCAGCCCCCGAGGTAGCTCTGGGGCCAACGTCCTGACTTTC. This codes for CASSLSPRGSSGANVLTF.

With respect to this clone: The identical CDR3 is also encoded by other nucleotide sequences in the sample. V and J are TRBV5-4 and TRBJ1-5; D ambiguous. This CDR3 is built from 13 residues. The germline CDR1 and CDR2 sequences are SGHNT and YYREEE (reference sequence). The germline V and J ends were trimmed by 0 bases and 1 base, with 2 bases remaining between them. In DNA, the CDR3 is TGTGCCAGCAGCTTGGACAGCAATCAGCCCCAGCATTTT. This sequence encodes CASSLDSNQPQHF.

This chain uses TRBV25-1 with TRBJ1-5; no clear D. From germline, CDR1 is MGHDK and CDR2 SYGVNS. The CDR3 covers 14 residues. V lost 3 bases, J lost 6 bases, and 12 bases lay in between. This CDR3 is CASSDIASGQPQHF. For the CDR3, the DNA is TGTGCCAGCAGTGATATAGCGAGCGGTCAGCCCCAGCATTTT.

This chain joins TRBV13 and TRBJ1-4, with D hard to call. CDR1 is PRHDT, CDR2 FYEKMQ, per germline (reference sequence). The CDR3 spans 14 residues. Trimming stripped 4 bases from V and 8 bases from J, with 14 bases between. The CDR3 coding sequence is TGTGCCAGCAGCTGGACCCTTGGGGAGGAAAAACTGTTTTTT. The encoded protein is CASSWTLGEEKLFF.

This chain links TRBV27 with TRBJ1-5, with 7 positions matching TRBD1. Germline V CDR1 and CDR2: MNHEY, SMNVEV (reference sequence). CDR3 length: 14 residues. V lost 6 bases and J lost 4; bases outside the gene matches: 6. This CDR3 reads CASRTTGRNQPQHF. As DNA, the CDR3 is TGTGCCAGCAGGACGACAGGGCGAAATCAGCCCCAGCATTTT.

CDR3 in amino acids: CAISADVAGGADEQFF. The DNA for the CDR3 is TGTGCCATCAGCGCGGACGTAGCGGGAGGGGCGGATGAGCAGTTCTTC. The chain employs TRBV10-3 and TRBJ2-1; 11 bases match TRBD2. Germline assignment: CDR1 ENHRY and CDR2 SYGVKD. The trim removed 6 bases at V and 8 bases at J, leaving 12 bases unmatched. This CDR3 has 16 residues.

Concerning this clone itself: Different DNA sequences within this sample yield the same CDR3. This chain uses TRBV6-6 with TRBJ1-5; D is possibly TRBD1 (5 bases). This CDR3 is built from 14 residues. Germline V lookup: CDR1 MNHNY, CDR2 SVGAGI (reference sequence). V gave up 0 bases and J gave up 7 bases, with 10 bases separating them. In nucleotides, the CDR3 is TGTGCCAGCAGTTACTCGACGGGGGAACAGCCCCAGCATTTT. This sequence encodes CASSYSTGEQPQHF.

The chain couples TRBV6-5 to TRBJ2-2, with a possible D match to TRBD1 (6 bases). The CDR3 has 14 amino acids. Germline V gives CDR1 MNHEY, CDR2 SVGAGI. Trimming shortened V by 0 bases and J by 7 bases, and 9 bases separated the two germline ends. The CDR3 nucleotides read TGTGCCAGCAGTTACTCGAACAGGGACGGGGAGCTGTTTTTT. This encodes CASSYSNRDGELFF.

In the case of this clone: The junction differs from germline at one of its ends, possibly a read error. This sequence joins TRBV15 and TRBJ2-7; D remains ambiguous. This CDR3 is 13 amino acids long. The germline V gene has CDR1 LNHNV and CDR2 YYDKDF (reference sequence). The CDR3 DNA reads TGTGCCACCAGCAGAGGCTGGTCCTCCGAGCAGTACTTC. This translates into CATSRGWSSEQYF.

J is TRBJ2-3 and V is TRBV6-5; 8 bases are shared with TRBD2. The CDR3 covers 14 residues. Germline CDR1 reads MNHEY; CDR2 reads SVGAGI. The V and J ends lost 6 bases and 6 bases, in that order; junction bases with no gene match: 8. The CDR3 DNA sequence: TGTGCCAGCAGGCCCGGACTAGCTTTCGATACGCAGTATTTT. This codes for CASRPGLAFDTQYF.

This clone was counted a single time. The chain uses TRBV25-1 and TRBJ2-3; D might be TRBD1 (6 bases). Germline V lookup: CDR1 MGHDK, CDR2 SYGVNS. CDR3 length equals 13 residues. Deletions cut 6 bases from V and 0 bases from J, with 7 bases between. The chain's CDR3 is CASSGQSTDTQYF. As DNA, the CDR3 is TGTGCCAGCAGCGGACAGAGCACAGATACGCAGTATTTT.

The chain recombines TRBV27 with TRBJ2-5; 7 positions match TRBD2. Germline trimming cut 6 bases from V and 3 bases from J; bases unmatched to any gene: 7. Germline assignment: CDR1 MNHEY and CDR2 SMNVEV (reference sequence). There are 14 residues in the CDR3. The CDR3 reads CASRELGREETQYF. In DNA form, the CDR3 reads TGTGCCAGCAGAGAATTAGGGAGGGAAGAGACCCAGTACTTC.

The genes are TRBV7-2 and TRBJ1-1; 9 bases line up with TRBD1. V was clipped by 5 bases and J by 5 bases; unmatched bases: 9. Germline V gives CDR1 SGHTA, CDR2 FQGNSA. This CDR3 has 15 residues. CDR3 sequence (DNA): TGTGCCAGCAGCGCCCCTACAGGGGGCGCAACTGAAGCTTTCTTT. It encodes CASSAPTGGATEAFF.

The chain is built from TRBV6-6 and TRBJ2-7; no definite D call. Germline values: CDR1 MNHNY, CDR2 SVGAGI (reference sequence). Trimming stripped 7 bases from V and 6 bases from J, with 10 bases between. The CDR3 contains 11 residues. The DNA for the CDR3 is TGTGCCAGCACCTTAGGTCCCGAGCAGTACTTC. Translating gives CASTLGPEQYF.

The V call is TRBV4-1, the J call TRBJ2-7; 7 bases fit TRBD1. From germline, CDR1 is MGHRA and CDR2 YSYEKL. This CDR3 spans 17 amino acids. The J segment lost 2 bases and the V segment lost 0 bases, leaving 10 bases of the junction unmatched. In nucleotides, the CDR3 is TGCGCCAGCAGCCAAGAGTTTAAGGACAGGAGGCCCTACGAGCAGTACTTC. Its translation is CASSQEFKDRRPYEQYF.

The chain has TRBV19 and TRBJ2-7, with D unclear. Trimming left V 6 bases short and J 2 bases short, with 11 bases between. Germline CDR1 reads LNHDA; CDR2 reads SQIVND (reference sequence). This CDR3 has 13 amino acids. CDR3 region: CASSIRPPYEQYF. DNA for the CDR3: TGTGCCAGTAGCATCAGACCCCCCTACGAGCAGTACTTC.

The chain combines TRBV4-1 with TRBJ2-7; 7 nucleotides agree with TRBD1. CDR3 size: 17 residues. The germline V gene has CDR1 MGHRA and CDR2 YSYEKL. Losses at the gene ends were 5 bases for V and 0 bases for J; bases not matched to a gene: 13. Written as DNA, the CDR3 is TGCGCCAGCAGCTTCGGGGACAGTGAAGTTTACTCCTACGAGCAGTACTTC. Its protein product is CASSFGDSEVYSYEQYF.

Points on this clone: In the same sample, other DNA sequences code for this CDR3. The chain carries TRBV6-1 and TRBJ2-7; TRBD1 matches at 10 bases. This CDR3 has 14 residues. CDR1 is MNHNS, CDR2 SASEGT, per germline. The V gene end was trimmed by 1 base and the J gene end by 6 bases; junction bases not matched to a gene: 3. The chain's CDR3 is CASSEGTGGGEQYF. In nucleotides, the CDR3 is TGTGCCAGCAGTGAAGGGACAGGGGGTGGCGAGCAGTACTTC.